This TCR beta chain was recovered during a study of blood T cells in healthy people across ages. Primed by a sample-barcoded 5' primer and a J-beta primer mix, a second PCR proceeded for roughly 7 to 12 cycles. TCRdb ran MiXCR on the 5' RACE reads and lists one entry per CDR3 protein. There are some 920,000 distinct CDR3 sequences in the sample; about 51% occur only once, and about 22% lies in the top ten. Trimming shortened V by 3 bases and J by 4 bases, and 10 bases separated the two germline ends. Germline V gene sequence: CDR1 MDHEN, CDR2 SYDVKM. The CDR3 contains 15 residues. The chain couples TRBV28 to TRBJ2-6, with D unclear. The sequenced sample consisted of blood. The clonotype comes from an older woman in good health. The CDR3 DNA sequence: TGTGCCAGCAGTTTTTTAGTTACCGGGGCCAACGTCCTGACTTTC. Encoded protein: CASSFLVTGANVLTF. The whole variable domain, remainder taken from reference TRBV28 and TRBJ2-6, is DVKVTQSSRYLVKRTGEKVFLECVQDMDHENMFWYRQDPGLGLRLIYFSYDVKMKEKGDIPEGYSVSREKKERFSLILESASTNQTSMYLCASSFLVTGANVLTFGAGSRLTVL.